This TCR beta chain derives from a study of spatial heterogeneity in lung cancer. As for time point: sample taken at primary tumor resection. Sequencing was performed on whole RNA extracted from tumor and nontumor lung tissue, or from frozen PBMC, and the material was left unsorted. Each TCR cDNA molecule carried a unique molecular identifier. TCRdb re-called the 5' RACE reads through MiXCR, storing one row per CDR3 protein. The sample has some 2,000 distinct CDR3 sequences; around a fifth are singletons. Germline CDR1 is SNHLY and CDR2 is FYNNEI. V was shortened by 5 bases and J by 4 bases, with 5 bases between the two germline ends. CDR3 size: 11 residues. Whole-study findings and limits: For expanded intratumoral alpha and beta TCRs, counts tracked tumor mutation counts.

This clonotype was seen repeatedly, ten times or more. What it binds is not known. With the library built for alpha chains, this beta chain is off target and its frequency is not meaningful. Sequencing used lung tumor tissue, obtained at surgery. The rearrangement joins TRBV2 to TRBJ2-5; D unresolved. This receptor was obtained from a male donor with early-stage non-small cell lung cancer. DNA for the CDR3: TGTGCCAGCAGTTGGTTAGAGACCCAGTACTTC. This gives the protein CASSWLETQYF.